The clone carrying this T cell receptor beta chain occurred many times. The antigen is unknown. The data were obtained in a study of Graves' ophthalmopathy and Graves' hyperthyroidism. General observations from the study: The model's ophthalmopathy progression predictions had about 71% sensitivity and over 72% specificity.

The CDR3 has 16 residues. V dropped 1 base and J dropped 4; count of bases not matched to a gene: 8. Per the germline V gene, CDR1 is SGHVS and CDR2 is FQNEAQ. Amplifying from RNA transcripts, the study obtained TCR beta CDR3 regions. The first-round RT-PCR employed HTBI primers together with the Qiagen OneStep RT-PCR kit. A multiplex PCR was then performed as the second round. TCRdb reanalysed the multiplex PCR reads using MiXCR and keeps one entry per CDR3 protein. The data contain approximately 700,000 distinct CDR3 sequences, roughly 40% of them singletons. The chain is built from TRBV7-8 and TRBJ2-3; TRBD2 aligns across 7 bases. This clonotype originated in an adult man with Graves' ophthalmopathy. The specimen was peripheral blood. Written as DNA, the CDR3 is TGTGCCAGCAGCTTAGGTGGGAGGGCCAGGGCAGATACGCAGTATTTT. It is translated as CASSLGGRARADTQYF. Full variable domain (outside the CDR3, taken from reference TRBV7-8 and TRBJ2-3): GAGVSQSPRYKVAKRGQDVALRCDPISGHVSLFWYQQALGQGPEFLTYFQNEAQLDKSGLPSDRFFAERPEGSVSTLKIQRTQQEDSAVYLCASSLGGRARADTQYFGPGTRLTVL.